A selection of T cell receptor beta chains follows, all from one sample in a study of T cells in localized non-small cell lung cancer. Profiled with immunoSEQ multiplex PCR; TCRdb holds only in-frame clones, not every one. The sample yields some 55,000 clones, about four fifths seen once. Source: peripheral blood, taken before any cancer treatment. Source of these receptors: a female donor aged 60 or older with stage II squamous cell lung carcinoma. The CDR3 runs from the conserved cysteine through the conserved F or W. D genes are given only for firm matches. Clone size is given for some rows only: seen once, a few or many times, or a class if the clone is expanded.

D gene: .
V gene: TRBV6-1
CDR3 length: 14
J gene: TRBJ2-3
clone size: .
CDR3 DNA: TGTGCCAGCACTAAGCGAGGTGGCACAGATACGCAGTATTTT
CDR3 protein: CASTKRGGTDTQYF

D gene: TRBD1
V gene: TRBV28
CDR3 length: 13
J gene: TRBJ1-4
clone size: .
CDR3 DNA: TGTGCCAGCAGCTGGACAGGACAAGAAAAACTGTTTTTT
CDR3 protein: CASSWTGQEKLFF

D gene: .
V gene: TRBV6-5
CDR3 length: 15
J gene: TRBJ1-3
clone size: .
CDR3 DNA: TGTGCCAGCAGTTTCGACAGATTCTCTGGAAACACCATATATTTT
CDR3 protein: CASSFDRFSGNTIYF

D gene: .
V gene: TRBV4-3
CDR3 length: 12
J gene: TRBJ1-2
clone size: .
CDR3 DNA: TGCGCCAGCGGGAGGACTTCCTATGGCTACACCTTC
CDR3 protein: CASGRTSYGYTF

D gene: TRBD1
V gene: TRBV29-1
CDR3 length: 15
J gene: TRBJ1-1
clone size: few
CDR3 DNA: TGCAGCGTTGGAGGGGGACAGGGCCAATACACTGAAGCTTTCTTT
CDR3 protein: CSVGGGQGQYTEAFF

D gene: TRBD1
V gene: TRBV14
CDR3 length: 14
J gene: TRBJ1-2
clone size: .
CDR3 DNA: TGTGCCAGCAGCCAATATGGACAGGGAGGTGGCTACACCTTC
CDR3 protein: CASSQYGQGGGYTF

D gene: TRBD2
V gene: TRBV5-1
CDR3 length: 14
J gene: TRBJ2-1
clone size: .
CDR3 DNA: TGCGCCACCAAGGGTGGGGGGGGATACAATGAGCAGTTCTTC
CDR3 protein: CATKGGGGYNEQFF

D gene: TRBD1
V gene: TRBV5-1
CDR3 length: 15
J gene: TRBJ1-6
clone size: .
CDR3 DNA: TGCGCCAGCAGCTTCCAGGGGGGCGACAATTCACCCCTCCACTTT
CDR3 protein: CASSFQGGDNSPLHF

D gene: TRBD1
V gene: TRBV29-1
CDR3 length: 13
J gene: TRBJ1-1
clone size: .
CDR3 DNA: TGCAGCGCCCGGGCTCAGGGGGACACTGAAGCTTTCTTT
CDR3 protein: CSARAQGDTEAFF

D gene: .
V gene: TRBV7-9
CDR3 length: 13
J gene: TRBJ1-5
clone size: .
CDR3 DNA: TGTGCCAGCAGCCGGGACGGGAATCAGCCCCAGCATTTT
CDR3 protein: CASSRDGNQPQHF

D gene: .
V gene: TRBV12-2
CDR3 length: 14
J gene: TRBJ1-1
clone size: .
CDR3 DNA: TGTGCAAGTCGTCAAGACAGGGGGCACACTGAAGCTTTCTTT
CDR3 protein: CASRQDRGHTEAFF

D gene: .
V gene: TRBV5-4
CDR3 length: 13
J gene: TRBJ1-2
clone size: .
CDR3 DNA: TGTGCCAGCAGCTTGGTACGGGACGAGGGCTACACCTTC
CDR3 protein: CASSLVRDEGYTF

D gene: .
V gene: TRBV29-1
CDR3 length: 16
J gene: TRBJ2-5
clone size: .
CDR3 DNA: TGCAGCGCCCGCGGCGGGCAGGGGCGGCTCGTTGAGACCCAGTACTTC
CDR3 protein: CSARGGQGRLVETQYF

D gene: .
V gene: TRBV27
CDR3 length: 15
J gene: TRBJ2-7
clone size: .
CDR3 DNA: TGTGCCAGCAGCTCCCTAGGGGGAAACCCCTACGAGCAGTACTTC
CDR3 protein: CASSSLGGNPYEQYF

D gene: .
V gene: TRBV5-1
CDR3 length: 19
J gene: TRBJ1-6
clone size: .
CDR3 DNA: TGCGCCAGCAGCTTGGCCTTCGCCGACACGAGCTCCTATAATTCACCCCTCCACTTT
CDR3 protein: CASSLAFADTSSYNSPLHF

D gene: .
V gene: TRBV7-9
CDR3 length: 14
J gene: TRBJ2-3
clone size: .
CDR3 DNA: TGTGCCAGCAGCCCAAGGGGAAGCACAGATACGCAGTATTTT
CDR3 protein: CASSPRGSTDTQYF

D gene: .
V gene: TRBV19
CDR3 length: 14
J gene: TRBJ1-4
clone size: .
CDR3 DNA: TGTGCCAGTAGTATAAAGGAACTAGGTGAAAAACTGTTTTTT
CDR3 protein: CASSIKELGEKLFF

D gene: .
V gene: TRBV5-5
CDR3 length: 16
J gene: TRBJ1-5
clone size: .
CDR3 DNA: TGTGCCAGCAGCTTGGATCCCAGCCTTCTCAATCAGCCCCAGCATTTT
CDR3 protein: CASSLDPSLLNQPQHF

D gene: .
V gene: TRBV10-1
CDR3 length: 15
J gene: TRBJ2-1
clone size: .
CDR3 DNA: TGCGCCAGCAGCGCCTTGGACCGGGGAGGCAATGAGCAGTTCTTC
CDR3 protein: CASSALDRGGNEQFF

D gene: .
V gene: TRBV30
CDR3 length: 15
J gene: TRBJ1-3
clone size: .
CDR3 DNA: TGTGCCTGGAGTGGCGGGGTGATCTCTGGAAACACCATATATTTT
CDR3 protein: CAWSGGVISGNTIYF

D gene: .
V gene: TRBV10-3
CDR3 length: 14
J gene: TRBJ2-7
clone size: .
CDR3 DNA: TGTGCCATCAGCCCAAGGGACACGTCCTACGAGCAGTACTTC
CDR3 protein: CAISPRDTSYEQYF

D gene: .
V gene: TRBV15
CDR3 length: 15
J gene: TRBJ2-3
clone size: .
CDR3 DNA: TGTGCCACCAGCAGAAATCAGGGGACCACAGATACGCAGTATTTT
CDR3 protein: CATSRNQGTTDTQYF

D gene: .
V gene: TRBV5-6
CDR3 length: 16
J gene: TRBJ1-6
clone size: .
CDR3 DNA: TGTGCCAGCAGCTTGGGGGTCGGCCTTTCTGGATCACCCCTCCACTTT
CDR3 protein: CASSLGVGLSGSPLHF

D gene: TRBD1
V gene: TRBV6-5
CDR3 length: 16
J gene: TRBJ2-7
clone size: few
CDR3 DNA: TGTGCCAGCAGTTACAGCACACCCGACAGGGGCCACGAGCAGTACTTC
CDR3 protein: CASSYSTPDRGHEQYF

D gene: TRBD1
V gene: TRBV4-2
CDR3 length: 18
J gene: TRBJ1-5
clone size: once
CDR3 DNA: TGTGCCAGCAGCCAGTCAGGGGGCATTAGAGGAAGCAATCAGCCCCAGCATTTT
CDR3 protein: CASSQSGGIRGSNQPQHF

D gene: TRBD1
V gene: TRBV12-5
CDR3 length: 15
J gene: TRBJ2-2
clone size: .
CDR3 DNA: TGTGCTAGTGGCCTCGGACAGGGGGCTACCGGGGAGCTGTTTTTT
CDR3 protein: CASGLGQGATGELFF

D gene: .
V gene: TRBV7-2
CDR3 length: 13
J gene: TRBJ1-2
clone size: .
CDR3 DNA: TGTGCCAGCAGTTTGCTCGGAGGCTATGGCTACACCTTC
CDR3 protein: CASSLLGGYGYTF

D gene: .
V gene: TRBV7-2
CDR3 length: 13
J gene: TRBJ2-1
clone size: .
CDR3 DNA: TGTGCCAGCAGCTCCAGAGATAACAATGAGCAGTTCTTC
CDR3 protein: CASSSRDNNEQFF

D gene: TRBD2
V gene: TRBV12-5
CDR3 length: 20
J gene: TRBJ2-1
clone size: .
CDR3 DNA: TGTGCTAGTGGTTTGGTATTGGGACTAGCGGGGGGCCCCATCTACAATGAGCAGTTCTTC
CDR3 protein: CASGLVLGLAGGPIYNEQFF

D gene: .
V gene: TRBV4-3
CDR3 length: 15
J gene: TRBJ1-2
clone size: few
CDR3 DNA: TGCGCCAGCAGCCAATCGTACAGGAACCACTATGGCTACACCTTC
CDR3 protein: CASSQSYRNHYGYTF

D gene: TRBD1
V gene: TRBV6-5
CDR3 length: 13
J gene: TRBJ1-1
clone size: once
CDR3 DNA: TGTGCCAGCAGTCTTCCAGGGGGCACTGAAGCTTTCTTT
CDR3 protein: CASSLPGGTEAFF

D gene: .
V gene: TRBV5-6
CDR3 length: 13
J gene: TRBJ1-2
clone size: medium-sized
CDR3 DNA: TGTGCCAGCAGCTTGAGCAGTCTGTATGGCTACACCTTC
CDR3 protein: CASSLSSLYGYTF

D gene: TRBD2
V gene: TRBV7-7
CDR3 length: 15
J gene: TRBJ2-1
clone size: .
CDR3 DNA: TGTGCCAGCAGCCTAGCGGAGGGGCCAAACAATGAGCAGTTCTTC
CDR3 protein: CASSLAEGPNNEQFF

D gene: .
V gene: TRBV11-2
CDR3 length: 19
J gene: TRBJ2-7
clone size: once
CDR3 DNA: TGTGCCAGCAGCTTAGATAAGTTTTTAAGGGGTAAAGTCGCCTACGAGCAGTACTTC
CDR3 protein: CASSLDKFLRGKVAYEQYF

D gene: .
V gene: TRBV9
CDR3 length: 13
J gene: TRBJ1-1
clone size: few
CDR3 DNA: TGTGCCAGCAGCGTAGGAGTAGGGACTGAAGCTTTCTTT
CDR3 protein: CASSVGVGTEAFF

D gene: .
V gene: TRBV7-9
CDR3 length: 11
J gene: TRBJ2-5
clone size: .
CDR3 DNA: TGTGCCAGCAGCTACAGGGAGACCCAGTACTTC
CDR3 protein: CASSYRETQYF

D gene: .
V gene: TRBV4-2
CDR3 length: 16
J gene: TRBJ2-1
clone size: .
CDR3 DNA: TGTGCCAGCAGCCAAGATCGGCAGGGTTCCTACAATGAGCAGTTCTTC
CDR3 protein: CASSQDRQGSYNEQFF

D gene: .
V gene: TRBV5-5
CDR3 length: 16
J gene: TRBJ1-1
clone size: few
CDR3 DNA: TGTGCCAGCAGCCAGTGGGCAGGGAGCGCGTACACTGAAGCTTTCTTT
CDR3 protein: CASSQWAGSAYTEAFF

D gene: TRBD1
V gene: TRBV19
CDR3 length: 16
J gene: TRBJ1-2
clone size: .
CDR3 DNA: TGTGCCAGTAGACCACTCGGACAGGGGGTGGACTATGGCTACACCTTC
CDR3 protein: CASRPLGQGVDYGYTF

D gene: .
V gene: TRBV10-1
CDR3 length: 16
J gene: TRBJ2-1
clone size: .
CDR3 DNA: TGCGCCAGCAGTGAAAACCGGGTCTCGGGATACAATGAGCAGTTCTTC
CDR3 protein: CASSENRVSGYNEQFF

D gene: .
V gene: TRBV4-1
CDR3 length: 16
J gene: TRBJ1-2
clone size: medium-sized
CDR3 DNA: TGCGCCAGCAGCCACCCCAGAATCGGGTCTGGCGCTGGCTACACCTTC
CDR3 protein: CASSHPRIGSGAGYTF

D gene: .
V gene: TRBV5-6
CDR3 length: 14
J gene: TRBJ1-1
clone size: .
CDR3 DNA: TGTGCCAGCAGCTTGGGCGCGGCGTACACTGAAGCTTTCTTT
CDR3 protein: CASSLGAAYTEAFF

D gene: TRBD1
V gene: TRBV18
CDR3 length: 14
J gene: TRBJ1-5
clone size: .
CDR3 DNA: TGTGCCAGCTCACCTGCGACAGGGGATCAGCCCCAGCATTTT
CDR3 protein: CASSPATGDQPQHF

D gene: TRBD2
V gene: TRBV7-2
CDR3 length: 15
J gene: TRBJ2-3
clone size: .
CDR3 DNA: TGTGCCAGCAGCGTTCCGGGGGGAGGGGCAGATACGCAGTATTTT
CDR3 protein: CASSVPGGGADTQYF

D gene: .
V gene: TRBV9
CDR3 length: 13
J gene: TRBJ1-4
clone size: .
CDR3 DNA: TGTGCCAGCAGCGTTGGGAGGAGTGAAAAACTGTTTTTT
CDR3 protein: CASSVGRSEKLFF

D gene: TRBD2
V gene: TRBV7-2
CDR3 length: 13
J gene: TRBJ2-7
clone size: .
CDR3 DNA: TGTGCCAGCAGAGCCGGGACTACCTACGAGCAGTACTTC
CDR3 protein: CASRAGTTYEQYF

D gene: .
V gene: TRBV7-9
CDR3 length: 13
J gene: TRBJ1-1
clone size: few
CDR3 DNA: TGTGCCAGCAGCTTAGAACCTTCCTTTGAAGCTTTCTTT
CDR3 protein: CASSLEPSFEAFF

D gene: .
V gene: TRBV5-1
CDR3 length: 13
J gene: TRBJ1-1
clone size: .
CDR3 DNA: TGCGCCAGCAGCTTGAGAGGGAACACTGAAGCTTTCTTT
CDR3 protein: CASSLRGNTEAFF

D gene: .
V gene: TRBV27
CDR3 length: 15
J gene: TRBJ2-7
clone size: .
CDR3 DNA: TGTGCCAGCAGTCCCAACTCGGGGGCCCGCTACGAGCAGTACTTC
CDR3 protein: CASSPNSGARYEQYF

D gene: TRBD1
V gene: TRBV7-7
CDR3 length: 13
J gene: TRBJ2-5
clone size: .
CDR3 DNA: TGTGCTAGCAGCCAGGGGGTGGGGGAGACCCAGTACTTC
CDR3 protein: CASSQGVGETQYF